This TCR beta chain was obtained from a study of CD8+ T cells in alopecia areata. Findings and limits, study-wide: Across lesional scalp, and particularly alopecia totalis/universalis, clonality surpassed that of normal scalp.

The treatment was: oral pan-JAK inhibitor, 5-10 mg twice daily. V gave up 8 bases and J gave up 2 bases, with 7 bases separating them. The CDR3 is 11 amino acids. Per the germline V gene, CDR1 is MNHEY and CDR2 is SVGAGI. cDNA prepared by RNA extraction and subsequent reverse transcription served as the template for sequencing. The method was immunoSEQ multiplex PCR; TCRdb's version includes in-frame clones alone and lacks a portion of them. The sample has about 210,000 clones, under 70% seen once. Regarding this clone: The target antigen is unknown.

The rearrangement uses TRBV6-5 and TRBJ2-7; D is unresolved. This specimen was CD4+ T cells sorted from blood, taken at week 4, from a patient treated with tofacitinib. The origin of this receptor is a human donor with alopecia areata. The CDR3 reads CASRDTYEQYF. DNA for the CDR3: TGTGCCAGCCGAGACACCTACGAGCAGTACTTC.